This TCR beta chain was sequenced in a study of T cell responses to AZD1222 COVID-19 vaccine. The data were produced by immunoSEQ multiplex PCR, yet TCRdb's version contains in-frame clones alone and is incomplete. The sample contains about 100,000 clones, approximately 89% of which appear only once. The CDR3 consists of 16 residues. Germline CDR1 and CDR2: SGHKS and YYEKEE (reference sequence). V was pared by 4 bases and J by 3 bases, with 8 bases of the junction left unmatched. Sequenced material: peripheral blood, taken on day 0 of AZD1222 vaccination. The source is an adult in good health. The chain couples TRBV5-5 to TRBJ1-3, with 9 bases that match TRBD1. CDR3 region: CASSALLGQGGNTIYF. In DNA, the CDR3 is TGTGCCAGCAGCGCCCTGCTGGGACAGGGTGGAAACACCATATATTTT.